The 13 T cell receptor beta chains below come from one sample, sequenced in a study of T-cell reconstitution after alpha-beta-depleted transplantation in children. Library preparation (for TCRbeta) was performed with unique molecular identifiers. TCRdb redid the calling of the PCR reads with MiXCR, one entry per CDR3 protein. The data show around 480,000 distinct CDR3 sequences, 30% to 35% seen once. The sequenced sample was PBMCs from the stem cell graft donor, obtained from the stem cell graft. The receptors were gathered from a human donor who donated a stem cell graft to a child with aplastic anemia.

This clonotype was picked up a small number of times. The chain employs TRBV5-1 and TRBJ2-1; 7 bases map to TRBD2. Germline values: CDR1 SGHRS, CDR2 YFSETQ. This CDR3 is built from 15 residues. After removal of 1 base from V and 6 bases from J, the junction contained 7 bases not matched to a gene. In DNA form, the CDR3 reads TGCGCCAGCAGCTTGAGCCTAGCGGACGGCAATGAGCAGTTCTTC. Its protein is CASSLSLADGNEQFF. Using reference TRBV5-1 and TRBJ2-1 for the parts outside the CDR3, the full variable domain is KAGVTQTPRYLIKTRGQQVTLSCSPISGHRSVSWYQQTPGQGLQFLFEYFSETQRNKGNFPGRFSGRQFSNSRSEMNVSTLELGDSALYLCASSLSLADGNEQFFGPGTRLTVL.

The CDR3 sequence is CASSQGLAGWNEQYF. The CDR3 DNA reads TGTGCCAGCAGCCAAGGACTAGCGGGATGGAACGAGCAGTACTTC. The V call is TRBV6-2 or TRBV6-3, the J call TRBJ2-7; 12 nucleotides line up with TRBD2. This CDR3 spans 15 amino acids. V lost 6 bases, J lost 5 bases, and 8 bases stayed unmatched. The germline V gene encodes CDR1 MNHEY and CDR2 SVGEGT.

This clonotype was counted between two and nine times. V usage is TRBV12-3 or TRBV12-4 and J usage is TRBJ2-2; unclear D gene. Trimming left V 3 bases short and J 5 bases short, with 13 bases between. The CDR3 extends over 15 amino acids. CDR3 residues: CASSFRKMGTGELFF. The DNA of the CDR3 is TGTGCCAGCAGTTTCCGGAAGATGGGAACCGGGGAGCTGTTTTTT.

This clonotype was observed a handful of times. This CDR3 is CATGQTGGADTQYF. The CDR3 DNA reads TGTGCCACCGGCCAGACAGGGGGGGCAGATACGCAGTATTTT. V and J are TRBV24-1 and TRBJ2-3; TRBD1 matches 9 bases. The CDR3 length is 14 residues. The V gene's germline CDR1 is KGHDR and CDR2 SFDVKD. V shed 9 bases and J 4 bases; nucleotides not matched to a gene: 7.

There are a few counts of this clonotype. The V and J genes are TRBV12-3 or TRBV12-4 and TRBJ2-3; the match to TRBD2 covers 11 bases. V lost 6 bases, J lost 6 bases, and 11 bases stayed unmatched. This CDR3 is built from 16 residues. DNA for the CDR3: TGTGCCAGCAGACCCCGGACTAGCGGGCAGAGGGATACGCAGTATTTT. Translating gives CASRPRTSGQRDTQYF.

The chain combines TRBV20-1 with TRBJ2-1; D unresolved. Trimming took 1 base from V and 12 from J, leaving 19 bases between them. Germline V CDR1 and CDR2: DFQATT, SNEGSKA (reference sequence). This CDR3 contains 14 residues. CDR3 in DNA: TGCAGTGCTAGAGCCGCCCGACATTCCCCCGGGCAGTTCTTC. Its translation is CSARAARHSPGQFF.

This clonotype has only a few counts. The chain uses TRBV5-5 and TRBJ2-5; 10 nucleotides line up with TRBD1. The CDR3 runs to 15 residues. Germline values: CDR1 SGHKS, CDR2 YYEKEE (reference sequence). V shed 2 bases, J shed 2 bases, and the junction held 3 bases outside the gene matches. Here the CDR3 reads CASSFGTGAQETQYF. CDR3 nucleotide sequence: TGTGCCAGCAGCTTTGGGACAGGGGCTCAAGAGACCCAGTACTTC.

V usage is TRBV7-2 and J usage is TRBJ2-5; TRBD1 agrees at 9 bases. Trimming cost V 5 bases and J 4 bases; bases outside gene matches: 5. CDR1 and CDR2 from the germline V gene are SGHTA and FQGNSA. This CDR3 comprises 14 residues. CDR3 DNA sequence: TGTGCCAGCAGCCCGGACAGGGGAGCAGAGACCCAGTACTTC. Translating gives CASSPDRGAETQYF.

This clonotype has only a few counts. CDR3 sequence: CASSSSLGDRAIGEAKNIQYF. The CDR3 DNA sequence: TGTGCCAGCAGTTCATCCCTAGGGGACAGGGCCATTGGGGAGGCCAAAAACATTCAGTACTTC. V gene TRBV12-3 or TRBV12-4 combines with J gene TRBJ2-4, with 9 nucleotides matching TRBD1. This CDR3 region has 21 residues. V lost 4 bases, J lost 1 base, and 20 bases stayed unmatched.

The chain combines TRBV18 with TRBJ2-5, with no clear D. Germline CDR1 is KGHSH and CDR2 is LQKENI. This CDR3 is 14 amino acids long. V gave up 3 bases and J gave up 1 base, with 9 bases separating them. The CDR3 DNA reads as TGTGCCAGCTCACCGATGACGGGCCAAGAGACCCAGTACTTC. Translated, it gives CASSPMTGQETQYF.

There are a few counts of this clonotype. The chain carries TRBV30 and TRBJ1-4; D not resolved. V lost 3 bases to trimming and J lost 5 bases, with 16 bases between them. The CDR3 totals 15 residues. Germline loops: CDR1 GTSNPN, CDR2 SVGIG (reference sequence). The CDR3 reads CAWSDQQTINEKLFF. Written as DNA, the CDR3 is TGTGCCTGGAGCGACCAACAGACAATCAATGAAAAACTGTTTTTT.

CDR3 protein: CASSADLAGNYNEQFF. CDR3 DNA: TGTGCCAGCAGCGCCGACCTAGCGGGGAACTACAATGAGCAGTTCTTC. The chain is built from TRBV9 and TRBJ2-1; 9 bases are a match to TRBD2. Germline V CDR1 and CDR2: SGDLS, YYNGEE. The length of the CDR3 is 16 residues. The J segment lost 3 bases and the V segment lost 3 bases, leaving 7 bases of the junction unmatched.

The sample holds a few counts of this clonotype. CDR3: CSATGGASETQYF. CDR3 sequence (DNA): TGCAGCGCTACAGGGGGCGCGTCAGAGACCCAGTACTTC. The rearrangement links TRBV29-1 to TRBJ2-5; 9 nucleotides agree with TRBD1. V lost 7 bases and J lost 4; bases outside the gene matches: 7. This CDR3 region has 13 residues. Germline CDR1 SQVTM, CDR2 ANQGSEA.